One and the same sample provided the 21 T cell receptor beta chains below, sequenced in a study of T cells in Graves' hyperthyroidism and ophthalmopathy. RNA transcripts gave rise to amplified TCR beta CDR3 regions. A set of HTBI primers served as the primers for a first-round RT-PCR of the TCR CDR3. TCRdb independently ran MiXCR on the multiplex PCR reads; one entry per CDR3 protein. Among 340,000 or so distinct CDR3 sequences listed, about 20% were seen once. Sequences were obtained from blood. The receptors were gathered from a woman aged 50 to 60 with Graves' hyperthyroidism.

This chain joins TRBV3-1 and TRBJ2-1; 10 bases agree with TRBD1. The CDR3 loop spans 18 amino acids. Unmatched junction bases numbered 18, after V lost 5 bases and J lost 8 bases. CDR1 and CDR2 (germline): LGHDT, YNNKEL (reference sequence). This CDR3 reads CASSKTGTGVSLWDEQFF. DNA of the CDR3: TGTGCCAGCAGCAAAACCGGGACAGGGGTAAGTTTGTGGGATGAGCAGTTCTTC.

The chain joins TRBV5-1 to TRBJ2-7, with D perhaps TRBD2 (6 bases). The CDR3 loop spans 16 amino acids. V was trimmed by 0 bases and J by 7 bases, leaving 20 bases between them. Germline V lookup: CDR1 SGHRS, CDR2 YFSETQ. CDR3 protein: CASSLAEFREAWEQYF. DNA of the CDR3: TGCGCCAGCAGCTTGGCCGAGTTCAGGGAGGCGTGGGAGCAGTACTTC. The variable domain in full, with the rest retrieved from reference TRBV5-1 and TRBJ2-7, is KAGVTQTPRYLIKTRGQQVTLSCSPISGHRSVSWYQQTPGQGLQFLFEYFSETQRNKGNFPGRFSGRQFSNSRSEMNVSTLELGDSALYLCASSLAEFREAWEQYFGPGTRLTVT.

The rearrangement links TRBV5-1 to TRBJ2-5; tentatively, D is TRBD1 (5 bases). Germline lookup yields CDR1 SGHRS and CDR2 YFSETQ. V lost 2 bases to trimming and J lost 4 bases, with 15 bases between them. The CDR3 is 15 residues long. Here the CDR3 DNA reads TGCGCCAGCAGCTTCATTATAGGGGCCTCAGAGACCCAGTACTTC. It specifies CASSFIIGASETQYF.

The chain joins TRBV12-3 or TRBV12-4 to TRBJ2-1; D may be TRBD2 (6 bases). CDR3 length equals 12 residues. Trimming pared 8 bases from V and 5 bases from J, leaving 10 bases between. The CDR3, as DNA: TGTGCCAGCGTTGCGGGGAACAATGAGCAGTTCTTC. This sequence encodes CASVAGNNEQFF.

V usage is TRBV28 and J usage is TRBJ1-2, with 7 bases identical to TRBD1. J was trimmed by 4 bases and V by 6 bases; bases with no gene match: 11. The CDR3 runs 15 residues. The germline gives CDR1 MDHEN, CDR2 SYDVKM. CDR3 nucleotides: TGTGCCAGCAGACCCTCACTCGGGACAGCCTATGGCTACACCTTC. Translation gives CASRPSLGTAYGYTF.

V and J are TRBV2 and TRBJ1-1; no firm D call. The CDR3 contains 13 residues. Trimming took off 10 bases at V and 2 bases at J, with 14 bases between the two ends. Germline V gene data show CDR1 as SNHLY and CDR2 as FYNNEI. The CDR3 region is CATQVTTNTEAFF. The CDR3, as DNA: TGTGCCACCCAAGTCACAACCAACACTGAAGCTTTCTTT.

This clonotype was seen at least ten times. This chain connects TRBV28 to TRBJ2-5; 7 bases align to TRBD1. The CDR3 runs 14 residues. V shed 6 bases and J 2 bases; nucleotides not matched to a gene: 6. Germline assignment: CDR1 MDHEN and CDR2 SYDVKM. The CDR3 nucleotides are TGTGCCAGCAGACGGGACAGCGGTCAAGAGACCCAGTACTTC. This gives the protein CASRRDSGQETQYF.

The chain combines TRBV29-1 with TRBJ2-5, with D uncertain. V lost 0 bases and J lost 4, with 0 bases in between. Germline V gene sequence: CDR1 SQVTM, CDR2 ANQGSEA. This CDR3 spans 10 amino acids. The CDR3 DNA follows: TGCAGCGTTGAAGAAGAGACCCAGTACTTC. Amino acid sequence: CSVEEETQYF.

This clonotype was detected many times. This chain links TRBV10-3 with TRBJ1-5, with D unresolved. The CDR3 length is 16 residues. CDR1 is ENHRY, CDR2 SYGVKD, per germline. Trimming shortened V by 2 bases and J by 1 base, and 12 bases separated the two germline ends. The DNA for the CDR3 is TGTGCCATCAGTGAGACGGCGGGAGACAGCAATCAGCCCCAGCATTTT. Amino acid sequence: CAISETAGDSNQPQHF.

This clonotype has just a few counts. The chain combines TRBV28 with TRBJ1-4; D unclear. Germline CDR1 MDHEN, CDR2 SYDVKM. The CDR3 totals 14 residues. Trimming removed 1 base from V and 8 bases from J, with 11 bases in between. The CDR3 protein is CASSLLGTGEKLFF. The CDR3 bases are TGTGCCAGCAGTTTATTGGGAACTGGGGAAAAACTGTTTTTT.

The CDR3 loop reads CASSFHPSTYEQYF. DNA of the CDR3: TGCGCCAGCAGCTTCCACCCCTCTACCTACGAGCAGTACTTC. The chain combines TRBV5-1 with TRBJ2-7; no reliable D call. The V gene lost 2 bases and the J gene lost 2 bases, with 11 bases spanning the gap. The germline CDR1 and CDR2 sequences are SGHRS and YFSETQ. The CDR3 has 14 residues.

This clonotype occurred a few times. The rearrangement links TRBV29-1 to TRBJ1-2; no reliable D call. The V end was cut by 6 bases, the J end by 3 bases, with 20 bases between. The CDR3 runs 15 residues. CDR1 is SQVTM, CDR2 ANQGSEA, per germline. In nucleotides, the CDR3 is TGCAGCGTCCTTAACCCCCCCCGGAGTTACTATGGCTACACCTTC. Its protein product is CSVLNPPRSYYGYTF.

The V call is TRBV25-1, the J call TRBJ2-2; D gene ambiguous. The CDR3 totals 13 residues. V was clipped by 3 bases and J by 4 bases, with 6 bases between them. CDR1 MGHDK and CDR2 SYGVNS come from the germline V gene. CDR3 sequence: CASSDSLTGELFF. The DNA of the CDR3 is TGTGCCAGCAGTGATTCCCTCACCGGGGAGCTGTTTTTT. The variable domain in full, completed from reference TRBV25-1 and TRBJ2-2, reads EADIYQTPRYLVIGTGKKITLECSQTMGHDKMYWYQQDPGMELHLIHYSYGVNSTEKGDLSSESTVSRIRTEHFPLTLESARPSHTSQYLCASSDSLTGELFFGEGSRLTVL.

V and J are TRBV30 and TRBJ2-2; TRBD2 matches at 12 bases. From germline, CDR1 is GTSNPN and CDR2 SVGIG (reference sequence). V was clipped by 2 bases and J by 1 base; unmatched bases: 5. This CDR3 has 17 amino acids. This CDR3 reads CAWSYGLAGLNTGELFF. For the CDR3, the DNA is TGTGCCTGGAGTTACGGACTAGCGGGACTGAACACCGGGGAGCTGTTTTTT.

The chain links TRBV7-6 to TRBJ2-5; 9 nucleotides line up with TRBD1. The germline V gene has CDR1 SGHVS and CDR2 FNYEAQ. J lost 1 base, V lost 2 bases, and 8 bases had no gene match. The CDR3 is made up of 17 amino acids. Here the CDR3 reads CASSLSWDREGQETQYF. The CDR3 DNA is TGTGCCAGCAGCTTATCCTGGGACAGGGAAGGCCAAGAGACCCAGTACTTC.

In its sample, this clonotype was seen a few times. The V call is TRBV7-9, the J call TRBJ2-5; 7 bases fit TRBD1. In germline, CDR1 is SEHNR, CDR2 FQNEAQ (reference sequence). Germline trimming cut 5 bases from V and 0 bases from J; bases unmatched to any gene: 9. The CDR3 consists of 16 residues. CDR3 loop: CASSLTGAMNQETQYF. Written as DNA, the CDR3 is TGTGCCAGCAGCCTCACAGGGGCGATGAACCAAGAGACCCAGTACTTC.

This clonotype has more than one count but fewer than ten. This chain links TRBV30 with TRBJ2-7; 7 nucleotides agree with TRBD1. V gave up 5 bases and J gave up 2 bases; unmatched junction bases: 6. CDR1 is GTSNPN and CDR2 is SVGIG in the germline V gene (reference sequence). CDR3 length: 13 residues. CDR3 DNA: TGTGCCTGGTCCAGGGACAGAGCCTACGAGCAGTACTTC. Its translation: CAWSRDRAYEQYF.

V usage is TRBV29-1 and J usage is TRBJ1-5; D unclear. The germline gives CDR1 SQVTM, CDR2 ANQGSEA. V lost 4 bases to trimming and J lost 2 bases, with 6 bases between them. This CDR3 comprises 12 residues. The CDR3 bases are TGCAGCGTTGGTGAGCGCAATCAGCCCCAGCATTTT. Its translation: CSVGERNQPQHF. Using reference TRBV29-1 and TRBJ1-5 for the parts outside the CDR3, the full variable domain is SAVISQKPSRDICQRGTSLTIQCQVDSQVTMMFWYRQQPGQSLTLIATANQGSEATYESGFVIDKFPISRPNLTFSTLTVSNMSPEDSSIYLCSVGERNQPQHFGDGTRLSIL.

This clonotype appeared a few times. The V gene is TRBV28, the J gene TRBJ2-2, with 9 bases aligning to TRBD1. The length of the CDR3 is 14 residues. With V trimmed by 6 bases and J by 8 bases, 7 bases remained unmatched. In germline, CDR1 is MDHEN, CDR2 SYDVKM. CDR3 nucleotide sequence: TGTGCCAGCAGGAACAGGGGGCTGGCAGGGGAGCTGTTTTTT. Its translation: CASRNRGLAGELFF.

This clonotype has ten or more counts. The chain joins TRBV18 to TRBJ1-4; no clear D gene. Trimming left V 2 bases short and J 6 bases short, with 16 bases between. In germline, CDR1 is KGHSH, CDR2 LQKENI. The CDR3 spans 16 residues. CDR3 in DNA: TGTGCCAGCTCACCAGCCCCTCAGGTGGACGATGAAAAACTGTTTTTT. Its translation: CASSPAPQVDDEKLFF.

The sample holds a few counts of this clonotype. The genes are TRBV2 and TRBJ2-1; no reliable D call. The germline V gene has CDR1 SNHLY and CDR2 FYNNEI. The CDR3 has 12 amino acids. The V end lost 8 bases, the J end lost 6 bases, and 11 bases lay between the germline ends. The DNA of the CDR3 is TGTGCCAGCCTCAAGGCGGCCAATGAGCAGTTCTTC. Protein sequence: CASLKAANEQFF.